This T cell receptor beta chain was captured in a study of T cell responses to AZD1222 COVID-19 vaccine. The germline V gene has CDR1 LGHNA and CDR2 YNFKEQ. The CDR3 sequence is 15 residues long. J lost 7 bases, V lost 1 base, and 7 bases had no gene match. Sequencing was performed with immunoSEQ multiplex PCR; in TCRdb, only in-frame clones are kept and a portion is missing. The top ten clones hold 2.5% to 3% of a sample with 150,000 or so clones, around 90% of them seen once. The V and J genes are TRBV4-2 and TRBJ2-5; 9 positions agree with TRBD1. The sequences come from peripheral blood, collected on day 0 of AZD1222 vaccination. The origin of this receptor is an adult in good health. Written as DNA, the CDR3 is TGTGCCAGCAGCCAAGTCGGACAGGGGTTCGTGACCCAGTACTTC. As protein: CASSQVGQGFVTQYF.